Below are 24 T cell receptor beta chains sequenced from a single sample in a study of blood T cell repertoires in COVID-19. Assay: immunoSEQ multiplex PCR; the TCRdb copy retains only in-frame clones and omits some. The sample has roughly 66,000 clones; around 82% are singletons. The source material was peripheral blood. These TCRs come from a man aged 60 to 69 with acute or convalescent COVID-19.

V and J are TRBV19 and TRBJ2-3; D might be TRBD2 (5 bases). In germline, CDR1 is LNHDA, CDR2 SQIVND (reference sequence). This CDR3 is built from 15 residues. V was shortened by 1 base and J by 0 bases, with 8 bases between the two germline ends. The CDR3 spells CASSIGAGSTDTQYF. The CDR3 DNA reads TGTGCCAGTAGTATAGGGGCGGGCAGCACAGATACGCAGTATTTT.

The genes are TRBV5-1 and TRBJ1-4, with D possibly matching TRBD1 (6 bases). V lost 0 bases, J lost 10 bases, and 16 bases lay in between. CDR1 is SGHRS, CDR2 YFSETQ, per germline. This CDR3 has 15 residues. The DNA of the CDR3 is TGCGCCAGCAGCTTGGAAGGGACAAGCGCCCGAAAACTGTTTTTT. Its protein product is CASSLEGTSARKLFF.

The chain uses TRBV6-2 or TRBV6-3 and TRBJ2-5, with TRBD1 as a possible D gene (6 bases). The CDR3 sequence is 18 residues long. The ends were cut back, 0 bases at V and 2 bases at J, with 19 bases in the middle. CDR1 is MNHEY, CDR2 SVGEGT, per germline. CDR3 residues: CASSYSFHRGTYQETQYF. Written as DNA, the CDR3 is TGTGCCAGCAGTTACTCGTTTCACCGAGGGACATATCAAGAGACCCAGTACTTC.

The chain joins TRBV3-1 (or the pseudogene TRBV3-2) to TRBJ2-7; 7 bases are a match to TRBD1. CDR3 size: 14 residues. With 4 bases clipped from V and 4 bases from J, the junction kept 7 bases outside the gene matches. CDR1 and CDR2 from the germline V gene are LGHDT and YNNKEL (reference sequence). The CDR3 spells CASSLRDRLYEQYF. The CDR3 DNA reads TGTGCCAGCAGCCTAAGGGACAGACTTTACGAGCAGTACTTC.

V and J are TRBV18 and TRBJ2-1; TRBD2 matches at 7 bases. CDR3 length: 15 amino acids. The trim removed 0 bases at V and 6 bases at J, leaving 5 bases unmatched. The V gene's germline CDR1 is KGHSH and CDR2 LQKENI. CDR3 sequence: CASSPPAGRGNEQFF. In DNA form, the CDR3 reads TGTGCCAGCTCACCACCGGCGGGGAGGGGCAATGAGCAGTTCTTC. Filled out from reference TRBV18 and TRBJ2-1, the complete variable domain reads NAGVMQNPRHLVRRRGQEARLRCSPMKGHSHVYWYRQLPEEGLKFMVYLQKENIIDESGMPKERFSAEFPKEGPSILRIQQVVRGDSAAYFCASSPPAGRGNEQFFGPGTRLTVL.

This clone occurred a few times. The chain recombines TRBV18 with TRBJ1-1, with a tentative D call TRBD1 (5 bases). The CDR3 is made up of 14 amino acids. V was cut by 4 bases and J by 8 bases, with 17 bases left in between. Germline CDR1 and CDR2: KGHSH and LQKENI. The DNA of the CDR3 is TGTGCCAGCTCACTTTTGGACACGAAGGGGGAAGCTTTCTTT. Its protein product is CASSLLDTKGEAFF.

The V gene is TRBV19, the J gene TRBJ1-5; D remains ambiguous. Germline V CDR1 and CDR2: LNHDA, SQIVND (reference sequence). This CDR3 is 13 amino acids long. Trimming left V 6 bases short and J 6 bases short, with 12 bases between. The CDR3 loop reads CASSPGYRQPQHF. As DNA, the CDR3 is TGTGCCAGTAGCCCCGGGTATCGTCAGCCCCAGCATTTT.

This chain uses TRBV6-6 with TRBJ2-2, with 10 bases aligning to TRBD2. Trimming cost V 5 bases and J 7 bases; bases outside gene matches: 13. CDR3 size: 17 residues. Germline V gene sequence: CDR1 MNHNY, CDR2 SVGAGI (reference sequence). CDR3 in amino acids: CASSHLLAGALGGELFF. For the CDR3, the DNA is TGTGCCAGCAGTCACCTCCTAGCGGGGGCCCTGGGCGGGGAGCTGTTTTTT.

This clone appeared a few times. The chain employs TRBV7-2 and TRBJ1-6; possible D gene TRBD1, 6 bases. Trimming pared 5 bases from V and 6 bases from J, leaving 17 bases between. The CDR3 has 16 residues. Germline-derived CDR1 and CDR2 are SGHTA and FQGNSA. CDR3 DNA: TGTGCCAGCAGCCCAAGGCGCGGGGGCGGTAATTCACCCCTCCACTTT. It yields the protein CASSPRRGGGNSPLHF.

The chain joins TRBV4-2 to TRBJ1-3; D unclear. Trimming stripped 0 bases from V and 4 bases from J, with 10 bases between. There are 15 residues in the CDR3. CDR1 and CDR2 (germline): LGHNA, YNFKEQ. CDR3 coding DNA: TGTGCCAGCAGCCAAGATGCGTCAGCGGGAAACACCATATATTTT. It specifies CASSQDASAGNTIYF.

The J gene is TRBJ1-5, the V gene TRBV19; 9 nucleotides match TRBD1. Germline trimming cut 5 bases from V and 2 bases from J; bases unmatched to any gene: 4. From germline, CDR1 is LNHDA and CDR2 SQIVND (reference sequence). CDR3 length: 15 residues. The CDR3 sequence is CASSLGQGGNQPQHF. Written as DNA, the CDR3 is TGTGCCAGTAGTCTGGGACAGGGAGGCAATCAGCCCCAGCATTTT. Variable domain in full (rest from reference TRBV19 and TRBJ1-5): DGGITQSPKYLFRKEGQNVTLSCEQNLNHDAMYWYRQDPGQGLRLIYYSQIVNDFQKGDIAEGYSVSREKKESFPLTVTSAQKNPTAFYLCASSLGQGGNQPQHFGDGTRLSIL.

The rearrangement uses TRBV5-1 and TRBJ2-3; 10 nucleotides agree with TRBD2. The CDR3 contains 16 residues. Trimming cost V 4 bases and J 2 bases; bases outside gene matches: 7. Per the germline V gene, CDR1 is SGHRS and CDR2 is YFSETQ. The CDR3 nucleotides are TGCGCCAGCAGCACCCCTAGCGGGGGCACCACAGATACGCAGTATTTT. It translates to CASSTPSGGTTDTQYF.

The chain combines TRBV10-2 with TRBJ2-1, with 13 bases that match TRBD2. V shed 6 bases, J shed 4 bases, and the junction held 3 bases outside the gene matches. CDR1 is WSHSY, CDR2 SAAADI, per germline. The CDR3 is 15 amino acids. CDR3 loop: CASSVTSGGYNEQFF. The CDR3 bases are TGCGCCAGCAGCGTGACTAGCGGGGGGTACAATGAGCAGTTCTTC.

This chain uses TRBV7-9 with TRBJ2-3; 7 bases line up with TRBD2. With 4 bases clipped from V and 4 bases from J, the junction kept 11 bases outside the gene matches. Germline CDR1 and CDR2: SEHNR and FQNEAQ (reference sequence). The CDR3 spans 16 residues. Here the CDR3 DNA reads TGTGCCAGCAGCTCCCCCAGGACGACTAGCTCAGATACGCAGTATTTT. Its protein is CASSSPRTTSSDTQYF. Looking up the rest from reference TRBV7-9 and TRBJ2-3 gives the full variable domain: DTGVSQNPRHKITKRGQNVTFRCDPISEHNRLYWYRQTLGQGPEFLTYFQNEAQLEKSRLLSDRFSAERPKGSFSTLEIQRTEQGDSAMYLCASSSPRTTSSDTQYFGPGTRLTVL.

V usage is TRBV4-1 and J usage is TRBJ1-2; 8 nucleotides align to TRBD1. V was pared by 10 bases and J by 8 bases, with 18 bases of the junction left unmatched. Germline CDR1 is MGHRA and CDR2 is YSYEKL. This CDR3 is 15 amino acids long. The CDR3 nucleotides are TGCGCCAACCCAACCGAACCGGGACAGGTTAGGGGCTACACCTTC. This translates into CANPTEPGQVRGYTF.

The gene calls are TRBV30 and TRBJ2-2; 12 bases line up with TRBD2. Looked up from germline, CDR1 is GTSNPN and CDR2 is SVGIG (reference sequence). The CDR3 contains 17 residues. J was trimmed by 6 bases and V by 0 bases; bases with no gene match: 8. The CDR3 DNA is TGTGCCTGGAGTGTACTAGGGCTAGCGGGGGGGCCCGGGGAGCTGTTTTTT. Protein product: CAWSVLGLAGGPGELFF.

This chain connects TRBV6-2 or TRBV6-3 to TRBJ2-2; D may be TRBD2 (6 bases). CDR1 is MNHEY and CDR2 is SVGEGT in the germline V gene. The CDR3 consists of 17 residues. V was clipped by 3 bases and J by 7 bases, with 21 bases between them. CDR3 sequence (DNA): TGTGCCAGCAGTTATTCACGGGGACGGGGGAGATTCGGGGAGCTGTTTTTT. Translating it yields CASSYSRGRGRFGELFF.

A remark on this clone: The sample carries other DNA sequences with the same CDR3. This sequence joins TRBV27 and TRBJ1-3, with TRBD1 matching over 9 bases. V lost 4 bases to trimming and J lost 5 bases; unmatched junction nucleotides: 3. Germline CDR1 reads MNHEY; CDR2 reads SMNVEV (reference sequence). There are 14 residues in the CDR3. In nucleotides, the CDR3 is TGTGCCAGCAGTTCCGGGACAGGGAGAAACACCATATATTTT. This translates into CASSSGTGRNTIYF.

The chain links TRBV5-4 to TRBJ2-5, with D possibly matching TRBD2 (6 bases). Trimming pared 4 bases from V and 5 bases from J, leaving 12 bases between. The CDR3 is 13 residues long. The V gene's germline CDR1 is SGHNT and CDR2 YYREEE (reference sequence). CDR3 amino acids: CASSRGVKETQYF. CDR3 DNA sequence: TGTGCCAGCAGCCGCGGGGTGAAGGAGACCCAGTACTTC.

This clone was recorded a few times. The chain carries TRBV10-2 and TRBJ2-5; D not resolved. Trimming removed 5 bases from V and 3 bases from J, with 10 bases in between. CDR3 length: 13 amino acids. CDR1 and CDR2 (germline): WSHSY, SAAADI. Written as DNA, the CDR3 is TGCGCCAGCAGTTCAGGCCAAAAAGAGACCCAGTACTTC. As protein: CASSSGQKETQYF.

This sequence joins TRBV10-3 and TRBJ1-2; D not certain. Germline V gene data show CDR1 as ENHRY and CDR2 as SYGVKD. Trimming cost V 10 bases and J 3 bases, with 18 bases left between them. The CDR3 is 14 residues long. CDR3 amino acids: CATHDTTGDYGYTF. In nucleotides, the CDR3 is TGTGCCACCCACGACACCACCGGGGACTATGGCTACACCTTC.

V is TRBV7-8 and J is TRBJ1-1; tentatively, D is TRBD1 (6 bases). Germline V lookup: CDR1 SGHVS, CDR2 FQNEAQ. Deletions cut 5 bases from V and 3 bases from J, with 16 bases between. The CDR3 runs to 15 residues. CDR3 sequence: CASSETGIRDTEAFF. The CDR3 DNA reads TGTGCCAGCAGCGAAACAGGGATTCGAGACACTGAAGCTTTCTTT.

This chain links TRBV4-1 with TRBJ2-4; a possible D gene is TRBD2 (5 bases). Deletions cut 0 bases from V and 2 bases from J, with 8 bases between. In germline, CDR1 is MGHRA, CDR2 YSYEKL. CDR3 length equals 15 residues. The DNA of the CDR3 is TGCGCCAGCAGCCAAGATCGGGGTACCAAAAACATTCAGTACTTC. This encodes CASSQDRGTKNIQYF.

The chain carries TRBV19 and TRBJ1-1; D perhaps matches TRBD1 (6 bases). CDR3 length: 18 residues. V lost 4 bases, J lost 1 base, and 22 bases lay in between. In germline, CDR1 is LNHDA, CDR2 SQIVND (reference sequence). The CDR3 region is CASSTPWHRVFANTEAFF. The CDR3 nucleotides read TGTGCCAGTAGTACCCCCTGGCACAGGGTTTTTGCGAACACTGAAGCTTTCTTT.